A selection of T cell receptor beta chains follows, all from one sample in a study of beta chain features in type 1 diabetes. Sequencing used immunoSEQ multiplex PCR; TCRdb keeps in-frame clones, though not all of them. The table has 450,000 or so clones, approximately 10% seen once. The source material was naive CD4+ T cells from blood. These receptors were obtained from a woman between 18 and 30 years old in good health. The CDR3 runs from the conserved cysteine through the conserved F or W. Fields, in order: J gene, V gene, clone size, D gene, CDR3 DNA, CDR3 protein. D genes are given only for firm matches. Clone size is stated in some rows and not others, as once, few, many or a class when expanded.

J: TRBJ2-3; V: TRBV7-9; size: -; D: -; DNA: TGTGCCAGCAGCCCAAGGCCCACAGATACGCAGTATTTT; CDR3: CASSPRPTDTQYF
J: TRBJ2-1; V: TRBV29-1; size: few; D: -; DNA: TGCAGCGTTGAAGGACTACCCATCGTTAACTACAATGAGCAGTTCTTC; CDR3: CSVEGLPIVNYNEQFF
J: TRBJ1-2; V: TRBV7-9; size: once; D: -; DNA: TGTGCCAGCAGCCGAGGACTCTATGGCTACACCTTC; CDR3: CASSRGLYGYTF
J: TRBJ1-1; V: TRBV2; size: few; D: -; DNA: TGTGCCAGCAGTCCTATTCCAGCTGAAGCTTTCTTT; CDR3: CASSPIPAEAFF
J: TRBJ2-5; V: TRBV7-2; size: few; D: -; DNA: TGTGCCAGCAGCTTCGGAGCGATCCAAGAGACCCAGTACTTC; CDR3: CASSFGAIQETQYF
J: TRBJ1-2; V: TRBV7-9; size: -; D: -; DNA: TGTGCCAGCAGCAGTCCTGAGAGGGACTATGGCTACACCTTC; CDR3: CASSSPERDYGYTF
J: TRBJ2-7; V: TRBV19; size: -; D: -; DNA: TGTGCCAGTAGTTATGACAGCCGTTCATCCTACGAGCAGTACTTC; CDR3: CASSYDSRSSYEQYF
J: TRBJ2-3; V: TRBV18; size: -; D: -; DNA: TGTGCCAGCTCACCACGACAGTGGGCTCACACAGATACGCAGTATTTT; CDR3: CASSPRQWAHTDTQYF
J: TRBJ2-5; V: TRBV2; size: few; D: -; DNA: TGTGCCAGCGGGGTCTTCCAAGAGACCCAGTACTTC; CDR3: CASGVFQETQYF
J: TRBJ2-1; V: TRBV9; size: few; D: TRBD1; DNA: TGTGCCAGCAGCGACAGAGGGGACAGGTTAGCCTACAATGAGCAGTTCTTC; CDR3: CASSDRGDRLAYNEQFF
J: TRBJ1-1; V: TRBV27; size: few; D: -; DNA: TGTGCCAGCAGTGGAAGGGTGAACACTGAAGCTTTCTTT; CDR3: CASSGRVNTEAFF
J: TRBJ2-3; V: TRBV20-1; size: -; D: -; DNA: TGCAGTGCTAGAGTTGCAGATACGCAGTATTTT; CDR3: CSARVADTQYF
J: TRBJ2-4; V: TRBV7-2; size: few; D: -; DNA: TGTGCCAGCAGCTCCCTTGTAGCCAAAAACATTCAGTACTTC; CDR3: CASSSLVAKNIQYF
J: TRBJ2-3; V: TRBV28; size: -; D: TRBD1; DNA: TGTGCCAGCAGACTATGGACAGGGAGGACAGATACGCAGTATTTT; CDR3: CASRLWTGRTDTQYF
J: TRBJ2-1; V: TRBV7-3; size: -; D: -; DNA: TGTGCCAGCTCACAACTTGGTGGGCTTCAGTTCTTC; CDR3: CASSQLGGLQFF
J: TRBJ2-1; V: TRBV18; size: few; D: -; DNA: TGTGCCAGCTCACCGCTCTCTACAGGGACGAGCTCCTACAATGAGCAGTTCTTC; CDR3: CASSPLSTGTSSYNEQFF
J: TRBJ2-3; V: TRBV7-2; size: -; D: TRBD2; DNA: TGTGCCAGCAGCTTGCCTCGACTAGCGGGAGGCACAGATACGCAGTATTTT; CDR3: CASSLPRLAGGTDTQYF
J: TRBJ2-4; V: TRBV7-2; size: -; D: -; DNA: TGTGCCAGCAGCTTAAACCGAAAAAACATTCAGTACTTC; CDR3: CASSLNRKNIQYF
J: TRBJ2-1; V: TRBV5-1; size: -; D: TRBD1; DNA: TGCGCCAGCAGCCAAGGGACAGGGGGAAATGAGCAGTTCTTC; CDR3: CASSQGTGGNEQFF
J: TRBJ1-6; V: TRBV9; size: -; D: -; DNA: TGTGCCAGCAGCGTAGATTGGCAATATTCACCCCTCCACTTT; CDR3: CASSVDWQYSPLHF
J: TRBJ2-7; V: TRBV18; size: few; D: -; DNA: TGTGCCAGCTCAGGCCGGGACACCTACGAGCAGTACTTC; CDR3: CASSGRDTYEQYF
J: TRBJ2-5; V: TRBV5-1; size: -; D: TRBD2; DNA: TGCGCCAGCAGCCTGGGGACTAGCGGGTTATACCAAGAGACCCAGTACTTC; CDR3: CASSLGTSGLYQETQYF
J: TRBJ2-6; V: TRBV7-2; size: few; D: TRBD1; DNA: TGTGCCAGCAGCCGAAAGACAGGGGCTGGGGCCAACGTCCTGACTTTC; CDR3: CASSRKTGAGANVLTF
J: TRBJ1-5; V: TRBV4-3; size: -; D: -; DNA: TGCGCCAGCAGCCAAGAGGGGGGTCAGCCCCAGCATTTT; CDR3: CASSQEGGQPQHF
J: TRBJ1-2; V: TRBV4-3; size: few; D: TRBD1; DNA: TGCGCCAGCAGCCAAGCACAGGGGATTGGTGGCTACACCTTC; CDR3: CASSQAQGIGGYTF
J: TRBJ1-1; V: TRBV30; size: -; D: -; DNA: TGTGCCTGGAGTGTTCAGTATGGCAGCAAGGAGGAAGCTTTCTTT; CDR3: CAWSVQYGSKEEAFF
J: TRBJ2-7; V: TRBV19; size: few; D: TRBD2; DNA: TGTGCCAGTAGTATACGTCGCGGGAGCTCCTACGAGCAGTACTTC; CDR3: CASSIRRGSSYEQYF
J: TRBJ1-1; V: TRBV5-1; size: few; D: -; DNA: TGCGCCAGCAGCGAAACAGGGAACACTGAAGCTTTCTTT; CDR3: CASSETGNTEAFF
J: TRBJ2-1; V: TRBV5-4; size: -; D: TRBD1; DNA: TGTGCCAGCAGCCCACCCCGGACAGGGGGAGGTAATGAGCAGTTCTTC; CDR3: CASSPPRTGGGNEQFF
J: TRBJ2-5; V: TRBV11-2; size: few; D: -; DNA: TGTGCCAGCAGACCAGGGTCTACCCAAGAGACCCAGTACTTC; CDR3: CASRPGSTQETQYF
J: TRBJ2-4; V: TRBV29-1; size: many; D: -; DNA: TGCAGCGTTGTTTGGGGGTCATTAGCCAAAAACATTCAGTACTTC; CDR3: CSVVWGSLAKNIQYF
J: TRBJ1-2; V: TRBV4-2; size: -; D: -; DNA: TGTGCCAGCAGCCAAGATGGGCAGGGTAGGGGCTATGGCTACACCTTC; CDR3: CASSQDGQGRGYGYTF
J: TRBJ1-3; V: TRBV7-2; size: -; D: -; DNA: TGTGCCAGCAGTTTAGGGAAGATAGGGACTGGAAACACCATATATTTT; CDR3: CASSLGKIGTGNTIYF
J: TRBJ1-2; V: TRBV9; size: few; D: -; DNA: TGTGCCAGCAGCCCCCGTGGTGGCTATGGCTACACCTTC; CDR3: CASSPRGGYGYTF
J: TRBJ2-7; V: TRBV29-1; size: few; D: -; DNA: TGCAGCGTTGCCGCAGGGGTCTACGAGCAGTACTTC; CDR3: CSVAAGVYEQYF
J: TRBJ1-1; V: TRBV7-9; size: few; D: -; DNA: TGTGCCAGCAGCTTCCAGGGAGCGGCGACTGAAGCTTTCTTT; CDR3: CASSFQGAATEAFF
J: TRBJ2-2; V: TRBV9; size: few; D: TRBD1; DNA: TGTGCCAGCAGCAAGGACAGGGGGCTGGCGAACACCGGGGAGCTGTTTTTT; CDR3: CASSKDRGLANTGELFF
J: TRBJ2-3; V: TRBV5-1; size: few; D: -; DNA: TGCGCCAGCTGTAGGTGGACTAGCACAGATACGCAGTATTTT; CDR3: CASCRWTSTDTQYF
J: TRBJ2-3; V: TRBV18; size: -; D: -; DNA: TGTGCCAGCCTCCTAGGGGCGGGATCGCCCCCCACAGATACGCAGTATTTT; CDR3: CASLLGAGSPPTDTQYF
J: TRBJ1-2; V: TRBV21-1; size: few; D: -; DNA: TGTGCCAGCAGCAAAAGGGGGCGAGGCTACACCTTC; CDR3: CASSKRGRGYTF
J: TRBJ2-5; V: TRBV30; size: -; D: -; DNA: TGTGCCTGGAGTGTACGGTTAGCCTCCCAAGAGACCCAGTACTTC; CDR3: CAWSVRLASQETQYF